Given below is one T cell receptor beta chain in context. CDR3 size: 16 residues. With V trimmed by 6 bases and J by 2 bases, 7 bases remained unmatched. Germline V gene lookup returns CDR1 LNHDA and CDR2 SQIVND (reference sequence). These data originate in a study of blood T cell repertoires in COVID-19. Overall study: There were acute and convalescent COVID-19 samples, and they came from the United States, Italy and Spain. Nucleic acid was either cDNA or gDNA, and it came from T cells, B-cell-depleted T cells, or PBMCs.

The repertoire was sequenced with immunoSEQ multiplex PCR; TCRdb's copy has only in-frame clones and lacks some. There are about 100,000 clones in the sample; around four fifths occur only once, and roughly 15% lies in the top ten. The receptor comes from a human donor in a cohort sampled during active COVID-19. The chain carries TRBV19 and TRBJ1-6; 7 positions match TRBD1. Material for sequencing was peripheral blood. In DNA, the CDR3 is TGTGCCAGTAGACCCGGACAGGTCACCTATAATTCACCCCTCCACTTT. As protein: CASRPGQVTYNSPLHF.